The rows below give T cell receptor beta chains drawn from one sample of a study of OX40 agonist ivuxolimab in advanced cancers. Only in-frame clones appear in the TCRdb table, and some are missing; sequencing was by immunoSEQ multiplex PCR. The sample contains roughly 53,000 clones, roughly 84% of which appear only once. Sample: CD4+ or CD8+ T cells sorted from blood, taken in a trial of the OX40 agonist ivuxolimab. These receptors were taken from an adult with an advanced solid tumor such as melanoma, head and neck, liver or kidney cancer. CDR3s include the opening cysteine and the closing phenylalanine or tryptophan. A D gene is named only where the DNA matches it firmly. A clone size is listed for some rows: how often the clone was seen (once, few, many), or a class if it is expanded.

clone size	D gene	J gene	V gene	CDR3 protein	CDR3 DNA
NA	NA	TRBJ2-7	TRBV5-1	CASSLGDGTYEQYF	TGCGCCAGCAGCTTGGGGGACGGAACCTACGAGCAGTACTTC
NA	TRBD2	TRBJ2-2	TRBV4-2	CASSRNPGLADTGELFF	TGTGCCAGCAGCCGAAACCCGGGACTAGCAGACACCGGGGAGCTGTTTTTT
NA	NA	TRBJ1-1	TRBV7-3	CASSLYRGAEAFF	TGTGCCAGCAGCCTATACAGAGGCGCTGAAGCTTTCTTT
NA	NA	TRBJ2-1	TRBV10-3	CAISGRAQDEQFF	TGTGCCATCAGTGGGCGGGCCCAGGATGAGCAGTTCTTC
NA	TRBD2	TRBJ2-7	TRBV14	CASSQSYGGGEQYF	TGTGCCAGCAGCCAGTCCTACGGCGGGGGCGAGCAGTACTTC
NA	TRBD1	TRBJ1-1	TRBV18	CASSLGTGGGEEAFF	TGTGCCAGCTCACTCGGGACAGGGGGAGGAGAGGAAGCTTTCTTT
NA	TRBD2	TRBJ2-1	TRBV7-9	CASSFIASGGNEQFF	TGTGCCAGCAGCTTTATTGCTAGCGGGGGAAATGAGCAGTTCTTC
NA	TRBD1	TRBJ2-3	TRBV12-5	CASGSGQGVDTQYF	TGTGCTAGTGGTAGTGGACAGGGGGTAGATACGCAGTATTTT
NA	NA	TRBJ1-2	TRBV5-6	CASSFSIENYGYTF	TGTGCCAGCAGCTTCAGTATAGAAAACTATGGCTACACCTTC
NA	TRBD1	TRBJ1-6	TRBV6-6	CASSSGQGNSPLHF	TGTGCCAGCAGTTCCGGACAGGGGAATTCACCCCTCCACTTT
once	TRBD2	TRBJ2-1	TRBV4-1	CASSQAGTSGNNEQFF	TGCGCCAGCAGCCAGGCCGGGACTAGCGGGAACAATGAGCAGTTCTTC
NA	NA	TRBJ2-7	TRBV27	CASRAGQGGIYEQYF	TGTGCCAGCAGGGCGGGTCAGGGGGGAATCTACGAGCAGTACTTC
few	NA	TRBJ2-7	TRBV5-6	CASSLGGYYEQYF	TGTGCCAGCAGCTTAGGCGGGTATTACGAGCAGTACTTC
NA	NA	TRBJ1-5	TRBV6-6	CASRGRRNNQPQHF	TGTGCCAGTAGAGGACGACGGAACAATCAGCCCCAGCATTTT
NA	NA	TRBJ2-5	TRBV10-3	CAISDGEEETQYF	TGTGCCATCAGTGACGGAGAAGAAGAGACCCAGTACTTC
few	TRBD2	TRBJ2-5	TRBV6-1	CASYYSGRARETQYF	TGTGCCAGCTACTATAGCGGGAGGGCTCGGGAGACCCAGTACTTC
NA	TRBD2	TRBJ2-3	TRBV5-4	CASSLSTRGGTDTQYF	TGTGCCAGCAGCCTGAGCACGCGGGGGGGCACAGATACGCAGTATTTT
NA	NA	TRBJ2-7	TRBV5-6	CASSSLMVYEQYF	TGTGCCAGCAGCTCCCTTATGGTCTACGAGCAGTACTTC
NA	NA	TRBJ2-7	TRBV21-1	CASSSREGPRVYEQYF	TGTGCCAGCAGCTCCCGTGAGGGGCCACGAGTCTACGAGCAGTACTTC
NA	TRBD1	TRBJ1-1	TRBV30	CAWARQGGGTEAFF	TGTGCCTGGGCCAGACAGGGAGGGGGCACTGAAGCTTTCTTT
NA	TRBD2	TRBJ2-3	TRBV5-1	CASSSTSGGSTDTQYF	TGCGCCAGCAGCTCCACTAGCGGGGGCAGCACAGATACGCAGTATTTT
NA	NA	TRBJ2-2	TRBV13	CASSFGYTGELFF	TGTGCCAGCAGCTTCGGATACACCGGGGAGCTGTTTTTT
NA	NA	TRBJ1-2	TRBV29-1	CSVTRGAGGYTF	TGCAGCGTTACGAGGGGCGCAGGGGGCTACACCTTC
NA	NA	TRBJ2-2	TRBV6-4	CASRLDGGNGELFF	TGTGCCAGCCGGTTGGACGGGGGCAACGGGGAGCTGTTTTTT
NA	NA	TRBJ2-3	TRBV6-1	CASSEEITVKNTQYF	TGTGCCAGCAGTGAAGAGATTACAGTTAAGAATACGCAGTATTTT
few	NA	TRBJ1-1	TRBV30	CAWTGEAEAFF	TGTGCCTGGACAGGTGAAGCTGAAGCTTTCTTT
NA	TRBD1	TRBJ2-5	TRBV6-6	CASSKVGQAQETQYF	TGTGCCAGCAGTAAGGTGGGACAGGCCCAAGAGACCCAGTACTTC
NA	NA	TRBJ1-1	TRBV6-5	CASSYLGQGEAFF	TGTGCCAGCAGTTACCTGGGGCAGGGAGAAGCTTTCTTT
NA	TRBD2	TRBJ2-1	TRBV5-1	CASSLVGLESNEQFF	TGCGCCAGCAGCTTGGTGGGACTAGAGAGCAATGAGCAGTTCTTC
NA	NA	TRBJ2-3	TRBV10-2	CASISRPGRSTDTQYF	TGCGCCAGCATATCACGCCCGGGACGGAGCACAGATACGCAGTATTTT
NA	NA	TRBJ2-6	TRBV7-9	CASSARGANVLTF	TGTGCCAGCAGCGCCCGAGGAGCCAACGTCCTGACTTTC
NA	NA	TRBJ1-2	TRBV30	CAWSAAGWGKGYGYTF	TGTGCCTGGAGTGCCGCCGGTTGGGGAAAGGGCTATGGCTACACCTTC
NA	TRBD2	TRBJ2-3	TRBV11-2	CASSLGGGRADTQYF	TGTGCCAGCAGCTTAGGCGGGGGGAGGGCAGATACGCAGTATTTT
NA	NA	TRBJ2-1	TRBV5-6	CASSLERGYNEQFF	TGTGCCAGCAGCTTAGAAAGGGGCTACAATGAGCAGTTCTTC
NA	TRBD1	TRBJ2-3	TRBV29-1	CSVARFNRGHSTDTQYF	TGCAGCGTTGCCCGTTTTAACAGGGGGCATAGCACAGATACGCAGTATTTT
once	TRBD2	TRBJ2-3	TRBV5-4	CASSSRTSGRTDTQYF	TGTGCCAGCAGCTCCCGGACTAGCGGGAGGACGGATACGCAGTATTTT
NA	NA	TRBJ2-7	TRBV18	CASSPIEGSYEQYF	TGTGCCAGCTCACCCATCGAGGGTTCCTACGAGCAGTACTTC
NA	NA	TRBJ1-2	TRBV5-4	CASSLDRVHGYTF	TGTGCCAGCAGCTTGGACAGGGTACATGGCTACACCTTC
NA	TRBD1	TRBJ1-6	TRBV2	CASRDLGQGSNSPLHF	TGTGCCAGCAGGGACCTAGGACAGGGGTCTAATTCACCCCTCCACTTT
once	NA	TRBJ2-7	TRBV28	CASSGEGVAGSSYEQYF	TGTGCCAGCTCGGGGGAAGGGGTCGCGGGGAGCTCCTACGAGCAGTACTTC
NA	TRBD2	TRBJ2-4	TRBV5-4	CASSLAAGLAGSLAKNIQYF	TGTGCCAGCAGCTTGGCGGCGGGACTAGCGGGCTCACTAGCCAAAAACATTCAGTACTTC
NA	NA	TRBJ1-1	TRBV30	CAWSPARRGTEAFF	TGTGCCTGGAGTCCCGCCCGCCGGGGCACTGAAGCTTTCTTT
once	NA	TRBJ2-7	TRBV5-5	CASSSGDVGRPYEQYF	TGTGCCAGCAGCTCTGGAGATGTCGGGAGACCCTACGAGCAGTACTTC
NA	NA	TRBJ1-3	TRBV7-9	CASSLEAGLATIYF	TGTGCCAGCAGCTTAGAGGCCGGGCTGGCCACCATATATTTT
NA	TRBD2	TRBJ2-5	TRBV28	CASSRRLAGYQETQYF	TGTGCCAGCAGTCGCCGACTAGCGGGGTACCAAGAGACCCAGTACTTC
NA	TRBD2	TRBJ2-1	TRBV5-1	CASSSYSGTQYNEQFF	TGCGCCAGCAGCTCGTATAGCGGGACCCAGTACAATGAGCAGTTCTTC
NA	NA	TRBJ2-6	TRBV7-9	CASSLGGSGANVLTF	TGTGCCAGCAGCTTAGGAGGCTCGGGGGCCAACGTCCTGACTTTC
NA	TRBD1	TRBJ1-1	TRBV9	CASSAGGQGAGEAFF	TGTGCCAGCAGCGCCGGGGGACAGGGGGCGGGTGAAGCTTTCTTT
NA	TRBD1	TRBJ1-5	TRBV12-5	CASGKGAGINQPQHF	TGTGCTAGTGGAAAGGGGGCCGGGATCAATCAGCCCCAGCATTTT
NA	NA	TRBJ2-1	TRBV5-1	CASSGGKEQFF	TGCGCCAGCAGTGGAGGAAAGGAGCAGTTCTTC
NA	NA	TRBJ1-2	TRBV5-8	CASTPGRDRYGYTF	TGTGCCAGCACCCCTGGGAGGGATCGCTATGGCTACACCTTC